The rows below give T cell receptor beta chains drawn from one sample of a study of blood T cell repertoires in COVID-19. Measured with immunoSEQ multiplex PCR; TCRdb has only the in-frame clones, and not every one. The sample contains hundreds of thousands of clones, approximately 88% of which appear only once. Sequencing used peripheral blood. The receptors here all came from a man aged 18 to 35 with active or convalescent COVID-19. Both conserved end residues are part of each CDR3. D genes are given only for firm matches.

d_gene	j_gene	v_gene	CDR3nt	CDR3aa
TRBD2	TRBJ2-5	TRBV3-1/TRBV3-2	TGTGCCACCCGGGACTACTTGGAAGAGACCCAGTACTTC	CATRDYLEETQYF
NA	TRBJ2-7	TRBV6-2/TRBV6-3	TGTGCCAGCAGTTACAGAATGTCCGGGGATTACGAGCAGTACTTC	CASSYRMSGDYEQYF
TRBD2	TRBJ2-1	TRBV10-3	TGTGCCATCAGCGTCGGCGGGGGGCGGAATGAGCAGTTCTTC	CAISVGGGRNEQFF
TRBD1	TRBJ2-1	TRBV2	TGTGCCAGCAGTGAGGCAGCAGGGGGCAGCTACAATGAGCAGTTCTTC	CASSEAAGGSYNEQFF
NA	TRBJ2-1	TRBV3-1/TRBV3-2	TGTGCCAGCAGCCAACCGGGTACCCACAATGAGCAGTTCTTC	CASSQPGTHNEQFF
NA	TRBJ1-1	TRBV12-3/TRBV12-4	TGTGCCAGCGAGACAGAAATGAACACTGAAGCTTTCTTT	CASETEMNTEAFF
TRBD1	TRBJ1-1	TRBV11-2	TGTGCCAGCAGCTTAGTAAGCGGATGGACAGGGGCTGAAGCTTTCTTT	CASSLVSGWTGAEAFF
TRBD1	TRBJ1-2	TRBV5-1	TGCGCCAGCAGCTTGGGATCCCAAGGGGGCAGGAATGGCTACACCTTC	CASSLGSQGGRNGYTF
NA	TRBJ1-5	TRBV29-1	TGCGGCGGCAGGGCCAATCAGCCCCAGCATTTT	CGGRANQPQHF
TRBD1	TRBJ1-1	TRBV5-6	TGTGCCAGCAGCCAAGGGATCGGGACAGGGATGAACACTGAAGCTTTCTTT	CASSQGIGTGMNTEAFF
NA	TRBJ1-1	TRBV5-6	TGTGCCAGCAGCCGGGACACTGAAGCTTTCTTT	CASSRDTEAFF
NA	TRBJ1-1	TRBV7-2	TGTGCCAGCAGCTCGGACAGCCCGAACACTGAAGCTTTCTTT	CASSSDSPNTEAFF
TRBD1	TRBJ1-1	TRBV5-1	TGCGCCAGCAGCTTGGAAGGGGGCGGTCAGCTTGAAGCTTTCTTT	CASSLEGGGQLEAFF
NA	TRBJ2-1	TRBV11-3	TGTGCCAGCAGCTTAGGGTCTGGGGGCGAGTTCTTC	CASSLGSGGEFF
TRBD1	TRBJ2-3	TRBV7-3	TGTGCCAGCAGCTTAGTGGTGACAGGGGGCCCAGATACGCAGTATTTT	CASSLVVTGGPDTQYF
TRBD2	TRBJ2-1	TRBV7-9	TGTGCCAGCAAACGGGGGGGCTCCTACAATGAGCAGTTCTTC	CASKRGGSYNEQFF
TRBD2	TRBJ2-5	TRBV3-1/TRBV3-2	TGTGCCAGCAGCCCTGGACTAGCGGGGGAGGAGACCCAGTACTTC	CASSPGLAGEETQYF
NA	TRBJ2-2	TRBV29-1	TGCAGCGCCGGACAAGGTGGCGGGGAGCTGTTTTTT	CSAGQGGGELFF
TRBD2	TRBJ2-3	TRBV7-7	TGTGCCAGCAGCTTAGGTAGCGGGGGGGCCACAGATACGCAGTATTTT	CASSLGSGGATDTQYF
TRBD1	TRBJ2-2	TRBV11-2	TGTGCCAGCAGCTTAGTTGGGACAGGGAGTTCCGGGGAGCTGTTTTTT	CASSLVGTGSSGELFF